Below are 19 T cell receptor beta chains sequenced from a single sample in a study of T-cell memory formation after mild COVID-19. Using its own MiXCR run on the 5' RACE reads, TCRdb lists one record per CDR3 protein. The profile shows fewer than 250,000 distinct CDR3 sequences, more than 25% of them singletons. Sequenced sample: PBMCs or a T cell subset sorted from them (not recorded which). Every receptor here comes from an adult woman who had mild COVID-19 (a few samples of this study predate the infection). Cell type and time point are not known.

This clonotype was observed a handful of times. V is TRBV6-6 and J is TRBJ2-1; D may be TRBD1 or TRBD2 (6 bases each). V lost 2 bases and J 9 bases, leaving 17 bases between the germline ends. CDR3 length: 15 amino acids. Per the germline V gene, CDR1 is MNHNY and CDR2 is SVGAGI (reference sequence). This CDR3 is CASSYTREKGGEQFF. CDR3 in DNA: TGTGCCAGCAGTTACACCAGGGAAAAGGGGGGTGAGCAGTTCTTC.

This clonotype was observed at least ten times. The rearrangement joins TRBV7-2 to TRBJ2-1; D might be TRBD1 or TRBD2, each matching 5 bases. The CDR3 totals 17 residues. Germline CDR1 reads SGHTA; CDR2 reads FQGNSA. V was shortened by 5 bases and J by 0 bases, with 17 bases between the two germline ends. The CDR3 here is CASSLPSGRSSYNEQFF. In DNA, the CDR3 is TGTGCCAGCAGCCTCCCTTCGGGGCGGAGCTCCTACAATGAGCAGTTCTTC.

The rearrangement links TRBV3-1 to TRBJ1-1; a possible D gene is TRBD1 (5 bases). Trimming removed 0 bases at V and 6 bases at J, with 11 bases between. The CDR3 has 14 amino acids. CDR1 and CDR2 from the germline V gene are LGHDT and YNNKEL (reference sequence). The CDR3 region has the DNA TGTGCCAGCAGCCAAGATCAACAGGACGCTGAAGCTTTCTTT. Encoded protein: CASSQDQQDAEAFF.

This rearrangement joins TRBV7-6 to TRBJ2-2; maybe TRBD1 (5 bases). Germline V CDR1 and CDR2: SGHVS, FNYEAQ. The CDR3 contains 16 residues. V dropped 7 bases and J dropped 13 bases, with 28 bases sitting between them. The DNA of the CDR3 is TGTGCCAGCAAGCTTAGACCAGGGCTCGGAAAACAAGGGCTGTTTTTT. Translation gives CASKLRPGLGKQGLFF.

The chain uses TRBV24-1 and TRBJ2-1; D remains ambiguous. This CDR3 has 11 residues. V dropped 1 base and J dropped 7 bases, with 1 base sitting between them. The germline V gene encodes CDR1 KGHDR and CDR2 SFDVKD. The CDR3 nucleotides are TGTGCCACCAGTGATTTAAATGAGCAGTTCTTC. This translates into CATSDLNEQFF.

This clonotype was observed a few times. The rearrangement joins TRBV3-1 to TRBJ2-7, with no clear D. This CDR3 comprises 12 residues. Per germline, CDR1 LGHDT and CDR2 YNNKEL (reference sequence). Trimming left V 4 bases short and J 6 bases short, with 10 bases between. The DNA of the CDR3 is TGTGCCAGCAGCCTGGCGGCCGGCGAGCAGTACTTC. It translates to CASSLAAGEQYF.

The chain carries TRBV12-3 or TRBV12-4 and TRBJ2-7; the D is unclear. V was clipped by 5 bases and J by 4 bases, with 24 bases between them. This CDR3 is built from 17 residues. CDR3 sequence (DNA): TGTGCCAGCAGTCACCTTCCTGGACCCCGGTTCAGGTACGAGCAGTACTTC. Amino acid sequence: CASSHLPGPRFRYEQYF.

This clonotype was seen only a few times. In nucleotides, the CDR3 is TGTGCCAGCAGTTTAGCTCCGTGGACAGGGCAAAATGAGCAGTTCTTC. Amino acid sequence: CASSLAPWTGQNEQFF. This sequence joins TRBV12-3 or TRBV12-4 and TRBJ2-1; 8 nucleotides align to TRBD1. The J segment lost 7 bases and the V segment lost 0 bases, leaving 8 bases of the junction unmatched. CDR3 length: 16 residues.

This clonotype has only a few counts. Here the CDR3 DNA reads TGTGCCAGCAGCCAAGGGTATACGAACACTGAAGCTTTCTTT. Translated: CASSQGYTNTEAFF. The chain carries TRBV3-1 and TRBJ1-1; D is unclear. Germline CDR1 and CDR2: LGHDT and YNNKEL (reference sequence). With 1 base removed from V and 1 base from J, the gap between germline ends came to 7 bases. CDR3 length equals 14 residues.

This clonotype was seen a few times. The chain is built from TRBV6-1 and TRBJ2-1, with 9 bases that match TRBD1. The CDR3 has 15 residues. Germline CDR1 and CDR2: MNHNS and SASEGT. The V segment lost 6 bases and the J segment 6 bases; nucleotides outside the gene matches: 9. The CDR3 DNA sequence: TGTGCCAGCAGGCCCCCGGGACAGGGTACCAATGAGCAGTTCTTC. It specifies CASRPPGQGTNEQFF.

The rearrangement joins TRBV18 to TRBJ2-3; unclear D gene. V was cut by 6 bases and J by 2 bases, with 12 bases left in between. Germline-derived CDR1 and CDR2 are KGHSH and LQKENI. The CDR3 is 14 amino acids. CDR3 bases: TGTGCCAGCTCTCCCACCATGCCCACAGATACGCAGTATTTT. This encodes CASSPTMPTDTQYF.

CDR3 amino acids: CASSLGASGSRQYF. For the CDR3, the DNA is TGTGCCAGCAGCTTAGGTGCTAGCGGGAGCCGGCAGTACTTC. The rearrangement joins TRBV7-2 to TRBJ2-7; the match to TRBD2 covers 10 bases. The CDR3 runs 14 residues. CDR1 and CDR2 (germline): SGHTA, FQGNSA. V lost 1 base, J lost 9 bases, and 6 bases stayed unmatched.

The rearrangement links TRBV6-2 or TRBV6-3 to TRBJ2-3; D remains ambiguous. Trimming took 7 bases from V and 1 from J, leaving 3 bases between them. The CDR3 contains 11 residues. The germline gives CDR1 MNHEY, CDR2 SVGEGT. Here the CDR3 reads CASKRTDTQYF. For the CDR3, the DNA is TGTGCCAGCAAACGCACAGATACGCAGTATTTT.

This clonotype has just a few counts. The chain combines TRBV5-1 with TRBJ2-1; 10 nucleotides align to TRBD1. The germline CDR1 and CDR2 sequences are SGHRS and YFSETQ. CDR3 length: 19 amino acids. After removal of 3 bases from V and 6 bases from J, the junction contained 18 bases not matched to a gene. The DNA of the CDR3 is TGCGCCAGCAGCTCGTTGGGGGGTGAAAGGACAGGGGGAAGCAATGAGCAGTTCTTC. Amino acids: CASSSLGGERTGGSNEQFF.

This chain joins TRBV5-6 and TRBJ1-1, with 8 bases lining up with TRBD1. V lost 2 bases to trimming and J lost 1 base; unmatched junction nucleotides: 4. This CDR3 spans 15 amino acids. Germline CDR1 and CDR2: SGHDT and YYEEEE. The CDR3 loop is CASSLPTGGNTEAFF. The CDR3 nucleotides are TGTGCCAGCAGCTTACCAACAGGGGGGAACACTGAAGCTTTCTTT. The full variable domain, with the rest looked up from reference TRBV5-6 and TRBJ1-1, is DAGVTQSPTHLIKTRGQQVTLRCSPKSGHDTVSWYQQALGQGPQFIFQYYEEEERQRGNFPDRFSGHQFPNYSSELNVNALLLGDSALYLCASSLPTGGNTEAFFGQGTRLTVV.

This clonotype has a handful of counts. This chain links TRBV4-1 with TRBJ1-5; 8 bases are a match to TRBD1. The CDR3 covers 15 residues. The V gene's germline CDR1 is MGHRA and CDR2 YSYEKL. V dropped 4 bases and J dropped 6; count of bases not matched to a gene: 8. CDR3 sequence: CASSLQGALSQPQHF. CDR3 sequence (DNA): TGCGCCAGCAGCCTTCAGGGGGCACTTTCTCAGCCCCAGCATTTT.

This clonotype was observed a few times. The CDR3 nucleotides read TGTGCCAGCTCCGGGAGGGCGAACACCGGGGAGCTGTTTTTT. Encoded protein: CASSGRANTGELFF. This chain uses TRBV12-3 or TRBV12-4 with TRBJ2-2, with 8 bases matching TRBD2. The CDR3 is 14 residues long. The J segment lost 0 bases and the V segment lost 8 bases, leaving 2 bases of the junction unmatched.

This clonotype was found a few times. The chain couples TRBV18 to TRBJ2-1, with D unresolved. Trimming took 2 bases from V and 6 from J, leaving 20 bases between them. CDR3 length equals 17 residues. CDR1 is KGHSH and CDR2 is LQKENI in the germline V gene. The CDR3 region is CASSPATRASWGNEQFF. As DNA, the CDR3 is TGTGCCAGCTCACCAGCTACCCGGGCCTCTTGGGGCAATGAGCAGTTCTTC. The full variable domain, its missing parts supplied by reference TRBV18 and TRBJ2-1, is NAGVMQNPRHLVRRRGQEARLRCSPMKGHSHVYWYRQLPEEGLKFMVYLQKENIIDESGMPKERFSAEFPKEGPSILRIQQVVRGDSAAYFCASSPATRASWGNEQFFGPGTRLTVL.

The chain employs TRBV9 and TRBJ2-7; 10 bases line up with TRBD2. This CDR3 comprises 18 residues. J was trimmed by 3 bases and V by 4 bases; bases with no gene match: 16. CDR1 SGDLS and CDR2 YYNGEE come from the germline V gene. For the CDR3, the DNA is TGTGCCAGCAGCCCACAGGGACTAGCGCCCTTCCTCTTCTACGAGCAGTACTTC. Its translation: CASSPQGLAPFLFYEQYF.